This T cell receptor (beta chain) stems from a study of T cells after somatic rescue of genetic block. The method was immunoSEQ multiplex PCR; TCRdb's version includes in-frame clones alone and lacks a portion of them. The sample includes tens of thousands of clones, around 90% of them seen just once. CDR3 length equals 13 residues. Germline loops: CDR1 MNHEY, CDR2 SVGAGI. The V and J ends lost 2 bases and 2 bases respectively, with 4 bases between them. Sequencing used peripheral blood mononuclear cells (PBMCs). The chain links TRBV6-5 to TRBJ1-3; D remains ambiguous. This TCR was sampled from a man in his forties. DNA for the CDR3: TGTGCCAGCAGTTACAGAACTGGAAACACCATATATTTT. Amino acid sequence: CASSYRTGNTIYF.